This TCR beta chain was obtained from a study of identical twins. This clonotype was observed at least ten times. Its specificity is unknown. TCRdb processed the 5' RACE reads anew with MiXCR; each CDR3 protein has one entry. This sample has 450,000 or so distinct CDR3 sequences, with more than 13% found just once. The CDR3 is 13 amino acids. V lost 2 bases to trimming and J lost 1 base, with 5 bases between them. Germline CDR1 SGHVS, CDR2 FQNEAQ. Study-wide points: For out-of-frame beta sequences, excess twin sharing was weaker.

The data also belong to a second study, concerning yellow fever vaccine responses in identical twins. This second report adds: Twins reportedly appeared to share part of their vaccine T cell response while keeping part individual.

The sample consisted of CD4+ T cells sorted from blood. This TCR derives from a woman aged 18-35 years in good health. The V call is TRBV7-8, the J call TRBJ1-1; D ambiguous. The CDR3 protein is CASSLSRNTEAFF. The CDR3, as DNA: TGTGCCAGCAGCTTAAGTCGGAACACTGAAGCTTTCTTT. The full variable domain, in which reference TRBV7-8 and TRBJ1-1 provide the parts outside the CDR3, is GAGVSQSPRYKVAKRGQDVALRCDPISGHVSLFWYQQALGQGPEFLTYFQNEAQLDKSGLPSDRFFAERPEGSVSTLKIQRTQQEDSAVYLCASSLSRNTEAFFGQGTRLTVV.